This T cell receptor beta chain derives from a study of blood T cell repertoires in COVID-19. In this sample, this clone turned up once. The ends lost 4 bases at V and 3 bases at J; junction bases unmatched: 8. The length of the CDR3 is 15 residues. Germline V gene data show CDR1 as KGHDR and CDR2 as SFDVKD. Either two negative PCRs, clearance, or symptom resolution qualified Cohort 3 donors as recovered. Some clones are missing from TCRdb's copy, which holds only in-frame ones; the method was immunoSEQ multiplex PCR. The data contain 250,000 to 350,000 clones, 87% of them seen just once; the ten biggest clones take up 5.5% to 6%.

The V gene is TRBV24-1, the J gene TRBJ2-7; 7 bases match TRBD1. Sequenced input: PBMCs or T cells enriched from blood (not recorded which). The origin of this receptor is a woman in her thirties who had recovered from COVID-19. CDR3 sequence: CATSDPGQNDYEQYF. In nucleotides, the CDR3 is TGTGCCACCAGTGACCCGGGACAGAACGACTACGAGCAGTACTTC.